This T cell receptor beta chain stems from a study of blood T cell repertoires in COVID-19. Across the whole study: T cells, B-cell-depleted T cells, or PBMCs provided the cDNA or gDNA that served as material.

Profiling relied on immunoSEQ multiplex PCR, and the TCRdb table lists in-frame clones only, not all of them. The table includes a few hundred thousand clones, over 75% detected once. The TCR was taken from a woman in her forties or fifties with active or convalescent COVID-19. Sequenced material: peripheral blood.

CDR3: CASSSPGLSSGNTIYF. The DNA of the CDR3 is TGTGCCAGCAGCTCCCCGGGACTGTCCTCTGGAAACACCATATATTTT. V is TRBV28 and J is TRBJ1-3; TRBD1 might be the D (5 bases). Looked up from germline, CDR1 is MDHEN and CDR2 is SYDVKM. The CDR3 has 16 residues. With 6 bases removed from V and 0 bases from J, the gap between germline ends came to 15 bases.